The entry that follows covers one TCR beta chain sequence. Data came from immunoSEQ multiplex PCR; TCRdb stores just in-frame clones and leaves some out. Among 180,000 or so clones listed, around 80% were seen once. This specimen comes from a study of blood T cell repertoires in COVID-19. The CDR3 length is 14 residues. V was pared by 4 bases and J by 4 bases, with 3 bases of the junction left unmatched. Per germline, CDR1 SGHKS and CDR2 YYEKEE (reference sequence). The sequence derives from a middle-aged man who had recovered from COVID-19. The source material was PBMCs or T cells enriched from blood (not recorded which). The V call is TRBV5-5, the J call TRBJ2-2; 8 bases match TRBD1. The CDR3 nucleotides read TGTGCCAGCAGCCCACAGGGGGGCACCGGGGAGCTGTTTTTT. Its translation is CASSPQGGTGELFF.